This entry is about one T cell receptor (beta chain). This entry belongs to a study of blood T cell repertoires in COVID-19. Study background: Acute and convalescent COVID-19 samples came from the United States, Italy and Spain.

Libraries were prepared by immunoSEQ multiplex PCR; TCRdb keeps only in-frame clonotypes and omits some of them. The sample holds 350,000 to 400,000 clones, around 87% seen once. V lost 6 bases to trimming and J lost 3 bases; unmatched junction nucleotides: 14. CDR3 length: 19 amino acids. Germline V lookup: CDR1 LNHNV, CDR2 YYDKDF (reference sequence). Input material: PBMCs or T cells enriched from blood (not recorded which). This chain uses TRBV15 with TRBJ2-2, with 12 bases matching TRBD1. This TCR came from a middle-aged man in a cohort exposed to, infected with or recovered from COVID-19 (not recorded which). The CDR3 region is CATRRRDRGPLNYTGELFF. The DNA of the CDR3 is TGTGCCACCAGGCGCCGGGACAGGGGGCCATTAAACTACACCGGGGAGCTGTTTTTT.